The rows below give T cell receptor beta chains drawn from one sample of a study of beta chain features in type 1 diabetes. Generated by immunoSEQ multiplex PCR, the TCRdb table keeps only in-frame clones and is missing some. Among 20,000 to 25,000 clones listed, roughly 70% were seen once. Sequencing used stem cell memory CD4+ T cells from blood. The receptors derive from a woman between 40 and 50 years old with type 1 diabetes. Both conserved end residues are part of each CDR3. Fields, in order: CDR3 protein, CDR3 DNA, clone size, V gene, D gene, J gene. The D gene is left open where the match is weak. For some rows the clone size is stated as once, few or many, or as a class when expanded; others skip it.

CDR3: CASSFNRAGANVLTF
DNA: TGTGCCAGCAGCTTTAACAGGGCTGGGGCCAACGTCCTGACTTTC
size: .
V: TRBV12-1
D: .
J: TRBJ2-6

CDR3: CASSREAVTEAFF
DNA: TGTGCCAGCAGCCGAGAAGCGGTGACTGAAGCTTTCTTT
size: .
V: TRBV7-8
D: .
J: TRBJ1-1

CDR3: CASSLGGGIGTDTQYF
DNA: TGTGCCAGCAGCTTGGGCGGGGGGATAGGCACAGATACGCAGTATTTT
size: few
V: TRBV11-3
D: TRBD2
J: TRBJ2-3

CDR3: CASSPYYNEQFF
DNA: TGTGCCAGCAGCCCTTACTACAATGAGCAGTTCTTC
size: .
V: TRBV7-2
D: .
J: TRBJ2-1

CDR3: CASSPRTGEGETQYF
DNA: TGTGCCAGCTCACCTCGGACAGGGGAGGGAGAGACCCAGTACTTC
size: once
V: TRBV18
D: TRBD1
J: TRBJ2-5

CDR3: CSVAGQGYGYTF
DNA: TGCAGCGTTGCGGGACAGGGCTATGGCTACACCTTC
size: .
V: TRBV29-1
D: TRBD1
J: TRBJ1-2

CDR3: CASSFSQSNPNQPQHF
DNA: TGTGCCAGCAGCTTCTCTCAGTCGAATCCCAATCAGCCCCAGCATTTT
size: .
V: TRBV7-2
D: .
J: TRBJ1-5

CDR3: CASSQGSSGFNEQFF
DNA: TGCGCCAGCAGCCAAGGCTCTAGCGGGTTCAATGAGCAGTTCTTC
size: .
V: TRBV4-1
D: TRBD2
J: TRBJ2-1

CDR3: CASSQAYSNQPQHF
DNA: TGCGCCAGCAGCCAAGCTTATAGCAATCAGCCCCAGCATTTT
size: few
V: TRBV4-1
D: .
J: TRBJ1-5

CDR3: CASSRAGVVTAAFF
DNA: TGTGCCAGCAGTCGTGCGGGAGTCGTAACGGCGGCTTTCTTT
size: few
V: TRBV2
D: .
J: TRBJ1-1

CDR3: CASSRQSRTEAFF
DNA: TGCGCCAGCAGCCGACAGAGTAGGACTGAAGCTTTCTTT
size: .
V: TRBV4-3
D: .
J: TRBJ1-1

CDR3: CASTAIPDQPQHF
DNA: TGTGCCAGCACCGCGATTCCGGATCAGCCCCAGCATTTT
size: .
V: TRBV7-2
D: .
J: TRBJ1-5

CDR3: CASSLDLYEQYF
DNA: TGTGCCAGCAGCTTAGATCTCTACGAGCAGTACTTC
size: few
V: TRBV7-2
D: .
J: TRBJ2-7

CDR3: CASSLSPISDYGYTF
DNA: TGTGCCAGCAGTTTAAGCCCGATCTCGGACTATGGCTACACCTTC
size: few
V: TRBV28
D: .
J: TRBJ1-2